This T cell receptor (beta chain) was observed in a study of molecular identifiers for immune sequencing clone quantification. The germline CDR1 and CDR2 sequences are SGDLS and YYNGEE. The ends lost 4 bases at V and 2 bases at J; junction bases unmatched: 8. The CDR3 has 16 residues. MiXCR, applied by TCRdb to the PCR reads, yields one record per CDR3 protein. This sample carries around 480,000 distinct CDR3 sequences, approximately 25% of them seen once, and the ten largest clones take around 0.79%. The sequence was obtained from a human donor in good health. Some libraries in this study had Jurkat cell RNA spiked in. Source material: naive CD8+ T cells from blood, with Jurkat cell RNA spiked in. Subset reported: FACS-sorted CD8+CD4-CCR7+CD45RA+ naive T cells. The gene calls are TRBV9 and TRBJ2-3, with 9 bases fitting TRBD1. This CDR3 reads CASSSPGQGITDTQYF. The CDR3 coding sequence is TGTGCCAGCAGCTCACCGGGACAGGGTATCACAGATACGCAGTATTTT.